This TCR beta chain was obtained from a study of spatial heterogeneity in lung cancer. Whole-study findings and limits: Blood contained ubiquitous expanded tumor TCRs more at resection than at follow-up.

The CDR3 extends over 16 amino acids. After removal of 4 bases from V and 8 bases from J, the junction contained 14 bases not matched to a gene. Germline values: CDR1 SEHNR, CDR2 FQNEAQ (reference sequence). Time point given: blood at routine non-recurrence follow-up after resection. Whole RNA came from tumor, nontumor lung or frozen PBMC and was sequenced without being sorted. This clonotype came up a few times. Its antigen remains unidentified. MiXCR was run by TCRdb on the 5' RACE reads, yielding one entry per CDR3 protein. This table has just over 70,000 distinct CDR3 sequences, about 9.5% appearing once.

This chain links TRBV7-9 with TRBJ2-1; 7 nucleotides line up with TRBD2. This material consisted of PBMCs, taken at follow-up. This sequence originates from a female donor with early-stage non-small cell lung cancer. The CDR3 DNA sequence: TGTGCCAGCAGCTCTCCCCGGACTAGTTTGTTGGATGAGCAGTTCTTC. Its translation is CASSSPRTSLLDEQFF.